The present TCR beta chain was sequenced within a study of Graves' ophthalmopathy and Graves' hyperthyroidism (dated by TCRdb to 2016 to 2019). Describing the broader study: Peripheral blood samples were taken at the time of initial diagnosis, before any treatment was given. TCR beta repertoire signatures were used to distinguish Graves' ophthalmopathy from Graves' hyperthyroidism and to predict progression to ophthalmopathy. In total, 135 blood samples were TCR-sequenced: around 42 ophthalmopathy, around 75 hyperthyroidism and about 17 hyperthyroidism-to-ophthalmopathy patients. A discovery set of 95 to 100 patients (roughly 41 ophthalmopathy, 55 to 65 stable hyperthyroidism) was enrolled to explore V-J signatures distinguishing ophthalmopathy from hyperthyroidism. For independent validation, a separate cohort was made up of around 19 hyperthyroidism patients plus 17 patients who later progressed from hyperthyroidism to ophthalmopathy. In several hyperthyroidism patients, the T-cell repertoire of thyroid tissue was compared with the T-cell repertoire of blood. Following sampling, methimazole starting at 30 mg daily was administered to hyperthyroidism patients, and high-dose intravenous methylprednisolone was administered to ophthalmopathy patients. The roughly 91 discovery patients were randomly divided into training and test sets at a 7:3 ratio. General findings and caveats noted by the study authors: Most of the expanded thyroid clonotypes with a frequency above 0.001 were also detected in blood, and it was suggested that the thyroid immune response may be reflected by blood repertoires. Ophthalmopathy was separated from stable hyperthyroidism by the 13-signature model with around 88% sensitivity and about 83% specificity in cross-validation and with 80%/75% in the test set. Sample size was not statistically predetermined, and group allocation was not concealed from the investigators. In validation, the model predicted ophthalmopathy progression with about 71% sensitivity and around 72% specificity; more than ten predicted patients were CT-confirmed with GO in a median of roughly 6.8 months.

CDR1 and CDR2, looked up from the germline V gene (reference sequence), are SEHNR and FQNEAQ. Trimming costs V 2 bases and J 2 bases, and their ends lie 9 bases apart. The CDR3 spans 14 residues, from the cysteine through the phenylalanine. The kept DNA is CDR3 alone, 42 bases in frame from the first base. Ophthalmopathy patients had moderately to severely active disease, Clinical Activity Score of at least 3, NOSPECS grade of at least 4, and disease duration under 3 months. Anyone with other autoimmune diseases, uncontrolled infections, pregnancy or lactation was excluded from the study. Clinical symptoms, serum thyroxine, TRAb, thyroid ultrasound and orbital computed tomography formed the basis of the diagnosis. Ficoll-Paque density gradient centrifugation was used to isolate PBMCs from 9.5 to 10 ml of fresh peripheral blood. Trizol reagent was used to extract the total RNA, and its quality was then checked on an Agilent 2100 Bioanalyzer.

This clonotype was seen at least ten times. Its antigen is unknown. No base qualities exist here, and no much larger clone lies one base off it. TCR beta CDR3 regions were amplified from RNA transcripts for repertoire sequencing. The first round of RT-PCR was done with HTBI primers and the Qiagen OneStep RT-PCR kit, and was followed by a second round of multiplex PCR, then size selection and purification. The libraries underwent paired-end sequencing with 100 bp reads on an Illumina HiSeq2000. In the original analysis: Reads were processed with SOAPnuke, discarding reads with adapters, uncalled bases, mean Phred below 15, or no exact constant-primer or identifier match. COPE v1.2.5 was used to merge high-quality paired reads. Each unique nucleotide sequence was treated as a clonotype, and MiTCR v1.1 was used to align the clonotypes to the IMGT TRB V, D and J references. The analysis was limited to V-J combinations with a frequency above 0.0001, which together covered about 99% of repertoires. A TCR clonal expansion and chaos score per V-J combination was defined as the ratio of F50 clonal expansion to chaos observed in the TCRdist matrix. Welch's t-statistics and random forest were used to reduce features to about a dozen V-J combinations, which were fed into a naive Bayes classifier. The similarity between thyroid and blood repertoires was quantified using the Morisita-Horn index. TCRdb reanalyzed the raw reads on its own, using fastp at Q25 for trimming and MiXCR for clone calling, and kept in-frame beta chains. Rows merge per CDR3 protein into single entries with the most common DNA and genes. It is TCRdb's table, rather than the study itself, that gives the V and J calls and clone size. For this sample there are 350,000 to 450,000 distinct CDR3 sequences; around 19% appear just once. The top ten hold about 1.4% of the sample.

Recombination joined TRBV7-9 with TRBJ1-1; the D gene assignment is ambiguous. This receptor was obtained from a woman aged 18-29 years with Graves' ophthalmopathy. Donor details come from another sample of the same person, matched by shared clones. The sequenced sample consisted of peripheral blood. In nucleotide form, the sequence is TGTGCCAGCAGCTTAAAATCGGGAAACACTGAAGCTTTCTTT. This translates into CASSLKSGNTEAFF.